This T cell receptor beta chain was identified in a study of response to subunit inactivated influenza vaccine. Study-wide points: The study's authors posited that every seasonal influenza vaccination enlists few new T cells.

This clonotype occurred a few times. Its antigen remains unknown. V lost 6 bases, J lost 3 bases, and 14 bases lay in between. The CDR3 has 14 residues. TCRdb re-derived calls from the RT-PCR reads in MiXCR, one entry per CDR3 protein. This sample has around 790,000 distinct CDR3 sequences, with around 20% found just once. The input for sequencing was PBMCs from blood, taken roughly 5 days after vaccination. The V gene is TRBV12-3 or TRBV12-4, the J gene TRBJ2-5; maybe TRBD1 (8 bases). The TCR sequence derives from a man aged 45-65 years who received an inactivated influenza vaccine. The CDR3 DNA reads as TGTGCCAGCAGCAGGACAGGGAGGGAAGAGACCCAGTACTTC. Protein: CASSRTGREETQYF.